The 13 T cell receptor beta chains listed next were all sequenced from one sample in a study of shared clonotypes between healthy human individuals. The table came from immunoSEQ multiplex PCR; TCRdb's copy has only in-frame clones and leaves some out. The repertoire holds about 680,000 clones, with under 80% as singletons. The material sequenced was memory CD4+ T cells sorted from blood. Subset meaning: CD45RA-negative fraction. The receptors originated from a woman aged 25 to 39 in good health.

In this sample, this clone turned up a few times. In the same sample, other DNA sequences code for this CDR3. This rearrangement joins TRBV29-1 to TRBJ2-5, with 8 bases that match TRBD1. V trimming: 5 bases; J trimming: 2 bases; junction bases outside the gene matches: 1. Germline V gene lookup returns CDR1 SQVTM and CDR2 ANQGSEA. The CDR3 runs 12 residues. The CDR3 reads CSVRTGQETQYF. The CDR3 bases are TGCAGCGTTAGGACAGGGCAAGAGACCCAGTACTTC.

This clone was detected a few times. This sequence joins TRBV7-3 and TRBJ2-7; TRBD2 matches at 7 bases. CDR3 length equals 14 residues. CDR1 and CDR2 from the germline V gene are SGHTA and FQGTGA. J lost 2 bases, V lost 0 bases, and 1 base had no gene match. In nucleotides, the CDR3 is TGTGCCAGCAGCTTAACGAGCGGGGCCTACGAGCAGTACTTC. This encodes CASSLTSGAYEQYF.

This clone has a single count. This rearrangement joins TRBV18 to TRBJ2-7, with 7 bases matching TRBD1. Trimming at V came to 2 bases and at J to 5 bases, leaving 6 bases not matched to a gene. From germline, CDR1 is KGHSH and CDR2 LQKENI. The CDR3 has 14 amino acids. The CDR3 sequence: CASSPTGAGHEQYF. The CDR3 coding sequence is TGTGCCAGCTCACCAACAGGGGCGGGCCACGAGCAGTACTTC.

V gene TRBV10-2 combines with J gene TRBJ1-2; D gene uncertain. This CDR3 has 12 residues. The germline CDR1 and CDR2 sequences are WSHSY and SAAADI. The V end lost 8 bases, the J end lost 4 bases, and 11 bases lay between the germline ends. CDR3 region: CASSSSGYGYTF. CDR3 in DNA: TGCGCCAGCTCGTCCAGTGGCTATGGCTACACCTTC.

CDR3 DNA: TGTGCCAGCAGCTTAGGGCTAGCGAGGGGCCGTGGCTACACCTTC. It is translated as CASSLGLARGRGYTF. The chain uses TRBV11-2 and TRBJ1-2; D is possibly TRBD1 (5 bases). CDR1 and CDR2 (germline): SGHAT, FQNNGV. V lost 1 base and J lost 7, with 16 bases in between. The CDR3 is 15 residues long.

This clone appeared once. The CDR3 reads CASSLGAPDTQYF. In DNA, the CDR3 is TGTGCCAGCAGCTTAGGTGCCCCAGATACGCAGTATTTT. The J gene is TRBJ2-3, the V gene TRBV7-6; D unresolved. Trimming removed 1 base at V and 4 bases at J, with 6 bases between. Germline-derived CDR1 and CDR2 are SGHVS and FNYEAQ. This CDR3 contains 13 residues.

This clone turned up a few times. The CDR3: CASSESNVAGTYEQYF. The CDR3 DNA reads as TGTGCCAGCAGTGAATCGAATGTCGCAGGTACCTACGAGCAGTACTTC. V and J are TRBV25-1 and TRBJ2-7; D remains unclear. The V end lost 1 base, the J end lost 2 bases, and 15 bases lay between the germline ends. CDR3 length: 16 amino acids. Germline V CDR1 and CDR2: MGHDK, SYGVNS.

This clone was picked up one time. The chain recombines TRBV5-4 with TRBJ2-7, with D perhaps TRBD2 (5 bases). This CDR3 is built from 14 residues. Germline loops: CDR1 SGHNT, CDR2 YYREEE (reference sequence). Trimming took off 0 bases at V and 6 bases at J, with 13 bases between the two ends. This CDR3 reads CASSLVEGMREQYF. The CDR3 nucleotides are TGTGCCAGCAGCTTGGTAGAGGGAATGCGCGAGCAGTACTTC.

This chain connects TRBV29-1 to TRBJ2-7, with 9 bases lining up with TRBD1. The ends lost 6 bases at V and 4 bases at J; junction bases unmatched: 7. In germline, CDR1 is SQVTM, CDR2 ANQGSEA. This CDR3 contains 13 residues. In nucleotides, the CDR3 is TGCAGCGTACCGGGACAGGGACTGTACGAGCAGTACTTC. This translates into CSVPGQGLYEQYF.

This rearrangement joins TRBV6-5 to TRBJ2-1, with 9 bases matching TRBD1. Germline values: CDR1 MNHEY, CDR2 SVGAGI. V shed 10 bases, J shed 5 bases, and the junction held 6 bases outside the gene matches. The CDR3 runs 13 residues. The CDR3 loop reads CATGTGKHNEQFF. In DNA, the CDR3 is TGTGCCACTGGGACAGGGAAGCACAATGAGCAGTTCTTC.

As DNA, the CDR3 is TGTGCCAGCAGGGGGAAGGAAGTGCCCGGGGGAGAGCAGTACTTC. Translating it yields CASRGKEVPGGEQYF. The chain employs TRBV2 and TRBJ2-7; maybe TRBD2 (6 bases). CDR1 and CDR2 from the germline V gene are SNHLY and FYNNEI. The CDR3 contains 15 residues. Trimming stripped 6 bases from V and 7 bases from J, with 22 bases between.

This clone was seen a handful of times. J is TRBJ2-2 and V is TRBV5-1, with 7 bases lining up with TRBD2. From germline, CDR1 is SGHRS and CDR2 YFSETQ. Germline trimming cut 1 base from V and 6 bases from J; bases unmatched to any gene: 3. CDR3 length: 14 residues. Here the CDR3 DNA reads TGCGCCAGCAGCTTGTATGCGGGAGCCGGGGAGCTGTTTTTT. It specifies CASSLYAGAGELFF. Drawing the rest from reference TRBV5-1 and TRBJ2-2, the complete variable domain is KAGVTQTPRYLIKTRGQQVTLSCSPISGHRSVSWYQQTPGQGLQFLFEYFSETQRNKGNFPGRFSGRQFSNSRSEMNVSTLELGDSALYLCASSLYAGAGELFFGEGSRLTVL.

This clone was recorded once. This chain uses TRBV5-1 with TRBJ1-1, with TRBD1 as a possible D gene (5 bases). Per germline, CDR1 SGHRS and CDR2 YFSETQ. V gave up 2 bases and J gave up 2 bases, with 19 bases separating them. This CDR3 is 17 amino acids long. This chain's CDR3 is CASSFGQGGLLNTEAFF. CDR3 DNA sequence: TGCGCCAGCAGCTTCGGCCAGGGAGGGCTACTTAACACTGAAGCTTTCTTT.